Below, 19 T cell receptor beta chains from the same sample are listed, as sequenced in a study of response to subunit inactivated influenza vaccine. TCRdb reprocessed the RT-PCR reads via MiXCR and lists one record per CDR3 protein. Here the sample spans approximately 200,000 distinct CDR3 sequences, around an eighth being singletons. The sequenced sample was CD8+ T cells sorted from PBMCs, obtained about 5 days after vaccination. These receptors all stem from a man in his fifties or sixties who received an inactivated influenza vaccine.

The genes are TRBV2 and TRBJ2-3; no clear D gene. The germline V gene has CDR1 SNHLY and CDR2 FYNNEI. The CDR3 covers 15 residues. Trimming cost V 5 bases and J 2 bases, with 14 bases left between them. The CDR3 region has the DNA TGTGCCAGCAGTCTTACAGTGACCTACACAGATACGCAGTATTTT. It is translated as CASSLTVTYTDTQYF.

This clonotype showed up just a few times. The V call is TRBV20-1, the J call TRBJ1-3; 9 bases align to TRBD1. The CDR3 consists of 14 residues. Germline loops: CDR1 DFQATT, CDR2 SNEGSKA (reference sequence). The J segment lost 4 bases and the V segment lost 3 bases, leaving 4 bases of the junction unmatched. The chain's CDR3 is CSASGTGRGNTIYF. The DNA of the CDR3 is TGCAGTGCTAGTGGGACAGGGCGAGGAAACACCATATATTTT.

This clonotype was detected only a few times. CDR3 in DNA: TGTGCCAGCAGCTCCATTAGCGGGAGTAATGAGCAGTTCTTC. Translation: CASSSISGSNEQFF. This chain joins TRBV7-3 and TRBJ2-1, with TRBD2 matching over 9 bases. There are 14 residues in the CDR3. CDR1 is SGHTA, CDR2 FQGTGA, per germline. The J segment lost 7 bases and the V segment lost 4 bases, leaving 5 bases of the junction unmatched.

This rearrangement joins TRBV9 to TRBJ1-1, with TRBD1 as a possible D gene (5 bases). The CDR3 contains 14 residues. CDR1 is SGDLS, CDR2 YYNGEE, per germline. With 7 bases removed from V and 3 bases from J, the gap between germline ends came to 16 bases. DNA of the CDR3: TGTGCCAGCCGAAGTGGGGGATCGGACACTGAAGCTTTCTTT. It specifies CASRSGGSDTEAFF.

The chain joins TRBV7-9 to TRBJ2-2; 9 bases line up with TRBD1. The germline CDR1 and CDR2 sequences are SEHNR and FQNEAQ (reference sequence). The V and J ends lost 5 bases and 7 bases, in that order; junction bases with no gene match: 11. This CDR3 spans 16 amino acids. The CDR3 nucleotides are TGTGCCAGCAGCGCGCCCGGGACAGGGTTGTTCGGGGAGCTGTTTTTT. This codes for CASSAPGTGLFGELFF.

This clonotype came up a few times. CDR3 loop: CSVPIAGGLQETQYF. Here the CDR3 DNA reads TGCAGCGTACCCATAGCGGGGGGCCTCCAAGAGACCCAGTACTTC. The chain is built from TRBV29-1 and TRBJ2-5, with 10 bases aligning to TRBD2. Germline V CDR1 and CDR2: SQVTM, ANQGSEA. Trimming cost V 6 bases and J 1 base; bases outside gene matches: 8. The length of the CDR3 is 15 residues. Drawing the rest from reference TRBV29-1 and TRBJ2-5, the complete variable domain is SAVISQKPSRDICQRGTSLTIQCQVDSQVTMMFWYRQQPGQSLTLIATANQGSEATYESGFVIDKFPISRPNLTFSTLTVSNMSPEDSSIYLCSVPIAGGLQETQYFGPGTRLLVL.

This clonotype has only a few counts. The rearrangement links TRBV20-1 to TRBJ1-1; weak D call: TRBD1 (5 bases). The CDR3 sequence is 14 residues long. Trimming removed 6 bases from V and 5 bases from J, with 19 bases in between. In germline, CDR1 is DFQATT, CDR2 SNEGSKA (reference sequence). In DNA, the CDR3 is TGCAGTGCAAAGACAGCCACGTGGGGTACTGAAGCTTTCTTT. Translated, it gives CSAKTATWGTEAFF.

The sample holds a few counts of this clonotype. The chain joins TRBV12-3 or TRBV12-4 to TRBJ2-5, with D perhaps matching TRBD2 (6 bases). Trimming took off 2 bases at V and 1 base at J, with 17 bases between the two ends. This CDR3 has 17 residues. CDR3 protein: CASSLLPGLQTQETQYF. Written as DNA, the CDR3 is TGTGCCAGCAGTTTACTCCCGGGACTGCAGACCCAAGAGACCCAGTACTTC.

The table lists this clonotype with a few counts. The CDR3 loop is CASSDREPYNSPLHF. In nucleotides, the CDR3 is TGTGCCAGCAGTGACAGGGAACCTTATAATTCACCCCTCCACTTT. The rearrangement uses TRBV28 and TRBJ1-6; 7 positions match TRBD1. This CDR3 region has 15 residues. V lost 5 bases to trimming and J lost 4 bases; unmatched junction nucleotides: 5. Germline CDR1 is MDHEN and CDR2 is SYDVKM. Supplemented by reference TRBV28 and TRBJ1-6, the full variable domain reads DVKVTQSSRYLVKRTGEKVFLECVQDMDHENMFWYRQDPGLGLRLIYFSYDVKMKEKGDIPEGYSVSREKKERFSLILESASTNQTSMYLCASSDREPYNSPLHFGNGTRLTVT.

This clonotype was seen at least ten times. J is TRBJ1-2 and V is TRBV10-3, with 9 bases identical to TRBD1. The CDR3 contains 15 residues. V shed 6 bases, J shed 2 bases, and the junction held 7 bases outside the gene matches. Germline V lookup: CDR1 ENHRY, CDR2 SYGVKD. DNA for the CDR3: TGTGCCATCAGCCTAACAGGGGGCGAGAACTATGGCTACACCTTC. This codes for CAISLTGGENYGYTF.

This chain uses TRBV28 with TRBJ2-7; unclear D gene. The CDR3 consists of 11 residues. CDR1 and CDR2 from the germline V gene are MDHEN and SYDVKM. The V gene lost 5 bases and the J gene lost 7 bases, with 9 bases spanning the gap. The CDR3 DNA follows: TGTGCCAGCAGTAGGATGGGTGAGCAGTACTTC. As protein: CASSRMGEQYF.

The chain has TRBV4-2 and TRBJ1-3; no definite D call. The CDR3 loop spans 15 amino acids. From germline, CDR1 is LGHNA and CDR2 YNFKEQ. The V end was cut by 0 bases, the J end by 0 bases, with 6 bases between. CDR3 protein: CASSQDKGSGNTIYF. The CDR3 bases are TGTGCCAGCAGCCAAGATAAAGGCTCTGGAAACACCATATATTTT.

This chain links TRBV7-9 with TRBJ1-6; no reliable D call. The V and J ends lost 5 bases and 0 bases respectively, with 8 bases between them. The CDR3 is made up of 15 amino acids. In germline, CDR1 is SEHNR, CDR2 FQNEAQ (reference sequence). DNA for the CDR3: TGTGCCAGCAGCCCCGGGAGCTCCTATAATTCACCCCTCCACTTT. Residues: CASSPGSSYNSPLHF.

This rearrangement joins TRBV14 to TRBJ2-7; D is ambiguous. The CDR3 contains 13 residues. The V gene lost 3 bases and the J gene lost 7 bases, with 13 bases spanning the gap. Germline V gene data show CDR1 as SGHDN and CDR2 as FVKESK. The CDR3 region is CASSQTDRSEQYF. CDR3 DNA: TGTGCCAGCAGCCAGACGGACCGTTCTGAGCAGTACTTC.

This clonotype was observed many times. The rearrangement joins TRBV5-5 to TRBJ2-1; a possible D gene is TRBD2 (5 bases). CDR1 is SGHKS, CDR2 YYEKEE, per germline (reference sequence). The CDR3 sequence is 12 residues long. Trimming cost V 5 bases and J 8 bases, with 11 bases left between them. The CDR3 loop is CASSSAVYEQFF. The CDR3 DNA is TGTGCCAGCAGTTCAGCGGTTTATGAGCAGTTCTTC. Based on the CDR3 plus reference TRBV5-5 and TRBJ2-1, the full variable domain is DAGVTQSPTHLIKTRGQQVTLRCSPISGHKSVSWYQQVLGQGPQFIFQYYEKEERGRGNFPDRFSARQFPNYSSELNVNALLLGDSALYLCASSSAVYEQFFGPGTRLTVL.

The chain uses TRBV2 and TRBJ2-3; 7 nucleotides agree with TRBD1. CDR3 length: 13 amino acids. V shed 8 bases, J shed 2 bases, and the junction held 4 bases outside the gene matches. Germline values: CDR1 SNHLY, CDR2 FYNNEI. This chain's CDR3 is CASYKGATDTQYF. The DNA for the CDR3 is TGTGCCAGCTATAAGGGGGCCACAGATACGCAGTATTTT.

This clonotype was found a few times. The chain carries TRBV20-1 and TRBJ2-7, with TRBD2 as a possible D gene (5 bases). Germline CDR1 DFQATT, CDR2 SNEGSKA (reference sequence). This CDR3 comprises 13 residues. V gave up 6 bases and J gave up 0 bases, with 12 bases separating them. CDR3 amino acids: CSAALRDSYEQYF. DNA of the CDR3: TGCAGTGCAGCGCTCCGGGACTCCTACGAGCAGTACTTC.

The chain combines TRBV6-2 or TRBV6-3 with TRBJ2-7; D is possibly TRBD2 (5 bases). The V end lost 10 bases, the J end lost 2 bases, and 12 bases lay between the germline ends. Germline CDR1 reads MNHEY; CDR2 reads SVGEGT. The CDR3 length is 12 residues. CDR3 in amino acids: CAIGGLPYEQYF. The CDR3 DNA reads TGTGCCATCGGCGGGTTACCCTACGAGCAGTACTTC.

The chain links TRBV6-5 to TRBJ2-7; D remains ambiguous. The CDR3 extends over 13 amino acids. V gave up 4 bases and J gave up 1 base, with 8 bases separating them. CDR1 is MNHEY and CDR2 is SVGAGI in the germline V gene. The CDR3 DNA follows: TGTGCCAGCAGTTTAACGGAATCCTACGAGCAGTACTTC. Protein sequence: CASSLTESYEQYF.